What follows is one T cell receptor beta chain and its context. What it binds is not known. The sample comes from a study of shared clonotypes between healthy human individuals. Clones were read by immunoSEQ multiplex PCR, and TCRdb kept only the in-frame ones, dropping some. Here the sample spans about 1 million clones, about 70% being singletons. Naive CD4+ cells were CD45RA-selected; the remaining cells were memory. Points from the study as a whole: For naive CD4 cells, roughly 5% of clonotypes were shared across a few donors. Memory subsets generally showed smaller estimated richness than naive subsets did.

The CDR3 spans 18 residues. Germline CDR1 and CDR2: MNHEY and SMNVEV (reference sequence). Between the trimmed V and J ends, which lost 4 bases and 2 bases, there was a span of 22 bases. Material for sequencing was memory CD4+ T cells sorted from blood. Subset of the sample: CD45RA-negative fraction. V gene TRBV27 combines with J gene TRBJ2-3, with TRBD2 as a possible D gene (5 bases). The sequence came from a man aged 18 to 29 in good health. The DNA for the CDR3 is TGTGCCAGCAGTTCCCTTCGGAGTAGCGTGAGCCTCACAGATACGCAGTATTTT. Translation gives CASSSLRSSVSLTDTQYF.